This passage covers 21 T cell receptor beta chains from one sample sequenced in a study of blood T cell repertoires in COVID-19. This table comes from immunoSEQ multiplex PCR, and its TCRdb copy is limited to in-frame clones, with some not included. The table records some 430,000 clones, roughly 88% of them present only once. The specimen sequenced was PBMCs or T cells enriched from blood (not recorded which). The source of these receptors is a man between 18 and 29 years old who had recovered from COVID-19.

The J gene is TRBJ1-3, the V gene TRBV6-5; 8 positions agree with TRBD1. Trimming took 5 bases from V and 4 from J; bases not matched to a gene: 4. Germline V lookup: CDR1 MNHEY, CDR2 SVGAGI. This CDR3 contains 14 residues. The CDR3 here is CASSQRTGGNTIYF. The CDR3 coding sequence is TGTGCCAGCAGTCAAAGGACAGGGGGAAACACCATATATTTT.

The chain has TRBV7-3 and TRBJ2-1; 8 nucleotides line up with TRBD2. CDR3 length: 14 residues. CDR1 and CDR2 from the germline V gene are SGHTA and FQGTGA. V lost 5 bases to trimming and J lost 4 bases; unmatched junction nucleotides: 4. CDR3 protein: CASSKLAAYNEQFF. The CDR3 DNA reads TGTGCCAGCAGCAAACTAGCGGCATACAATGAGCAGTTCTTC.

V gene TRBV11-3 combines with J gene TRBJ1-1, with D perhaps TRBD1 (5 bases). The V end was cut by 4 bases, the J end by 2 bases, with 14 bases between. This CDR3 is 15 amino acids long. Germline loops: CDR1 SGHNT, CDR2 YENEEA. CDR3 DNA sequence: TGTGCCAGCAGCTCACCGGGACTTTACAACACTGAAGCTTTCTTT. As protein: CASSSPGLYNTEAFF.

V is TRBV5-1 and J is TRBJ2-1; 11 bases align to TRBD2. There are 16 residues in the CDR3. Per the germline V gene, CDR1 is SGHRS and CDR2 is YFSETQ. Trimming cost V 5 bases and J 3 bases; bases outside gene matches: 7. CDR3 protein: CASRTGGLADYNEQFF. DNA of the CDR3: TGCGCCAGCAGGACGGGGGGACTAGCGGACTACAATGAGCAGTTCTTC.

V usage is TRBV11-3 and J usage is TRBJ2-7; 7 positions agree with TRBD2. Trimming took 5 bases from V and 7 from J; bases not matched to a gene: 11. Germline V CDR1 and CDR2: SGHNT, YENEEA. This CDR3 is 14 amino acids long. CDR3 in amino acids: CASSPSGTLLEQYF. Here the CDR3 DNA reads TGTGCCAGCAGCCCAAGCGGGACCCTCTTAGAGCAGTACTTC. Complete variable domain (other parts from reference TRBV11-3 and TRBJ2-7): EAGVVQSPRYKIIEKKQPVAFWCNPISGHNTLYWYLQNLGQGPELLIRYENEEAVDDSQLPKDRFSAERLKGVDSTLKIQPAELGDSAVYLCASSPSGTLLEQYFGPGTRLTVT.

The chain has TRBV19 and TRBJ2-3; TRBD2 might be the D (5 bases). CDR3 length equals 15 residues. Germline loops: CDR1 LNHDA, CDR2 SQIVND (reference sequence). V was pared by 1 base and J by 5 bases, with 13 bases between. This CDR3 is CASSIAGSGGDTQYF. CDR3 DNA sequence: TGTGCCAGTAGTATAGCGGGGAGTGGAGGAGATACGCAGTATTTT.

The chain couples TRBV7-9 to TRBJ2-3; tentatively, D is TRBD1 (7 bases). V gave up 2 bases and J gave up 1 base, with 10 bases separating them. Germline-derived CDR1 and CDR2 are SEHNR and FQNEAQ (reference sequence). The CDR3 has 15 amino acids. This CDR3 reads CASSLTRGGTDTQYF. CDR3 coding DNA: TGTGCCAGCAGCTTAACCAGGGGGGGCACAGATACGCAGTATTTT.

The chain uses TRBV5-6 and TRBJ1-6; D is undetermined. CDR1 and CDR2 from the germline V gene are SGHDT and YYEEEE. The CDR3 runs 19 residues. Between the trimmed V and J ends, which lost 0 bases and 6 bases, there was a span of 22 bases. The CDR3 sequence is CASSLERNRAGSLNSPLHF. The CDR3 nucleotides read TGTGCCAGCAGCTTGGAACGAAATAGGGCGGGGAGCCTTAATTCACCCCTCCACTTT.

About this clone: Distinct nucleotide sequences in the sample also encode this CDR3. This chain links TRBV5-1 with TRBJ1-1, with D maybe TRBD1 (5 bases). Germline V lookup: CDR1 SGHRS, CDR2 YFSETQ. Trimming removed 1 base at V and 1 base at J, with 5 bases between. This CDR3 comprises 13 residues. CDR3 protein: CASSLTGNTEAFF. CDR3 coding DNA: TGCGCCAGCAGCTTGACAGGGAACACTGAAGCTTTCTTT.

The V call is TRBV5-1, the J call TRBJ2-5; 8 nucleotides align to TRBD2. CDR1 is SGHRS and CDR2 is YFSETQ in the germline V gene. The CDR3 runs 15 residues. Trimming cost V 2 bases and J 2 bases; bases outside gene matches: 5. CDR3 sequence reads: CASSFGGRQQETQYF. The CDR3 DNA follows: TGCGCCAGCAGCTTTGGCGGGAGGCAGCAAGAGACCCAGTACTTC.

The chain recombines TRBV10-3 with TRBJ2-3; D is undetermined. There are 12 residues in the CDR3. V lost 6 bases to trimming and J lost 4 bases, with 8 bases between them. CDR1 is ENHRY and CDR2 is SYGVKD in the germline V gene. CDR3 in DNA: TGTGCCATCAGGACTCAACCAGATACGCAGTATTTT. It yields the protein CAIRTQPDTQYF.

This CDR3 reads CASSSRDRGFYGYTF. Written as DNA, the CDR3 is TGTGCCAGCAGTTCTCGGGACAGGGGGTTCTATGGCTACACCTTC. The chain combines TRBV6-6 with TRBJ1-2; 11 positions agree with TRBD1. V lost 4 bases, J lost 4 bases, and 5 bases stayed unmatched. The CDR3 spans 15 residues. Germline CDR1 MNHNY, CDR2 SVGAGI (reference sequence).

This clone was seen only once. One end of the junction does not line up with germline, which may come from a read error. J is TRBJ2-1 and V is TRBV5-6; 8 bases line up with TRBD2. Germline V lookup: CDR1 SGHDT, CDR2 YYEEEE. The CDR3 has 15 residues. The CDR3 spells CASSSGLASFNEQFF. CDR3 DNA: TGTGCCAGCAGCTCCGGACTAGCCTCCTTCAATGAGCAGTTCTTC.

The chain recombines TRBV18 with TRBJ2-6, with D maybe TRBD1 (5 bases). V was trimmed by 2 bases and J by 2 bases, leaving 13 bases between them. Germline-derived CDR1 and CDR2 are KGHSH and LQKENI. The CDR3 is 17 amino acids. Written as DNA, the CDR3 is TGTGCCAGCTCACCAAATCTAGGGGTAACTGGGGCCAACGTCCTGACTTTC. This sequence encodes CASSPNLGVTGANVLTF.

The table lists this clone with a few counts. The rearrangement uses TRBV3-1 (or the pseudogene TRBV3-2) and TRBJ2-2; 8 bases agree with TRBD2. Trimming removed 3 bases from V and 5 bases from J; junction bases left unmatched: 8. Germline V gene lookup returns CDR1 LGHDT and CDR2 YNNKEL (reference sequence). The CDR3 length is 16 residues. The CDR3 sequence: CASSQSGSVGTGELFF. The CDR3 region has the DNA TGTGCCAGCAGCCAGAGCGGGAGTGTCGGGACCGGGGAGCTGTTTTTT.

This clone showed up just once. The rearrangement links TRBV18 to TRBJ2-1; TRBD2 agrees at 10 bases. V shed 3 bases, J shed 5 bases, and the junction held 16 bases outside the gene matches. The CDR3 has 19 residues. Germline lookup yields CDR1 KGHSH and CDR2 LQKENI. The CDR3 protein is CASSPTEVSGRFVNNEQFF. The CDR3 DNA sequence: TGTGCCAGCTCACCCACGGAGGTTAGCGGGAGGTTTGTGAACAATGAGCAGTTCTTC.

V and J are TRBV24-1 and TRBJ2-7; 8 nucleotides agree with TRBD1. Germline V lookup: CDR1 KGHDR, CDR2 SFDVKD. The CDR3 runs 15 residues. V dropped 2 bases and J dropped 3; count of bases not matched to a gene: 5. CDR3 sequence (DNA): TGTGCCACCAGTGATTGGCAGGACAGGGTCTACGAGCAGTACTTC. It encodes CATSDWQDRVYEQYF.

This sequence joins TRBV19 and TRBJ2-7; D call uncertain. V lost 6 bases and J 4 bases, leaving 13 bases between the germline ends. The germline CDR1 and CDR2 sequences are LNHDA and SQIVND (reference sequence). There are 13 residues in the CDR3. The CDR3 loop is CASSLTAAYEQYF. The CDR3 coding sequence is TGTGCCAGTAGCCTGACGGCGGCATACGAGCAGTACTTC.

This sequence joins TRBV5-1 and TRBJ1-2; 8 bases match TRBD1. Germline V CDR1 and CDR2: SGHRS, YFSETQ. With V trimmed by 4 bases and J by 4 bases, 9 bases remained unmatched. The CDR3 extends over 15 amino acids. The chain's CDR3 is CASSLFPGGPYGYTF. The CDR3 region has the DNA TGCGCCAGCAGCCTATTCCCAGGGGGCCCCTATGGCTACACCTTC.

V and J are TRBV18 and TRBJ1-1, with D possibly TRBD1 on 6 matching bases. This CDR3 region has 15 residues. V lost 4 bases, J lost 1 base, and 13 bases lay in between. Germline loops: CDR1 KGHSH, CDR2 LQKENI. As DNA, the CDR3 is TGTGCCAGCTCACTTGAAAGGGGGTCGAACACTGAAGCTTTCTTT. Translating gives CASSLERGSNTEAFF.

The V and J genes are TRBV7-4 and TRBJ1-5, with 7 bases identical to TRBD1. Germline CDR1 reads SGHVT; CDR2 reads SQSDAQ. The CDR3 sequence is 17 residues long. Trimming at V came to 7 bases and at J to 0 bases, leaving 12 bases not matched to a gene. The CDR3 DNA is TGTGCCAGCACCGCCCCGATAGACAGGGTTAGCAATCAGCCCCAGCATTTT. Translated: CASTAPIDRVSNQPQHF. The full variable domain, with the rest looked up from reference TRBV7-4 and TRBJ1-5, is GAGVSQSPRYKVAKRGRDVALRCDSISGHVTLYWYRQTLGQGSEVLTYSQSDAQRDKSGRPSGRFSAERPERSVSTLKIQRTEQGDSAVYLCASTAPIDRVSNQPQHFGDGTRLSIL.